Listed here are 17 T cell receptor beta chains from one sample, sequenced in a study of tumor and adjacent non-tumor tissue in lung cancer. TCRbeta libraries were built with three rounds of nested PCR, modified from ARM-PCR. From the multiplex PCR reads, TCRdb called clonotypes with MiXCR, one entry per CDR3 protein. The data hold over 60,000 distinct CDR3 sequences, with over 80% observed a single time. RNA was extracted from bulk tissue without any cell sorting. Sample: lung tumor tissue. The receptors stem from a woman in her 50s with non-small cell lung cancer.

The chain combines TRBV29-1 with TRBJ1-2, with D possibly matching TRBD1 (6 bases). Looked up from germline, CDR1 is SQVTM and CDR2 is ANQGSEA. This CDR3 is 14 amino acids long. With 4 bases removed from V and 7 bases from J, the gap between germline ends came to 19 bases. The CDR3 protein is CSVGREGGAGGYTF. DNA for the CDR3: TGCAGCGTTGGAAGGGAGGGGGGAGCGGGTGGCTACACCTTC.

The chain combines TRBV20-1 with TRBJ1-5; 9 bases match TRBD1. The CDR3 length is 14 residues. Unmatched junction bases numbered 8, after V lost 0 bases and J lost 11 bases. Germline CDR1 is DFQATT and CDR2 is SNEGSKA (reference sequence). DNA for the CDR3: TGCAGTGCTAGAGATGGGACAGGGAATGAGTCCCAGCATTTT. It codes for CSARDGTGNESQHF.

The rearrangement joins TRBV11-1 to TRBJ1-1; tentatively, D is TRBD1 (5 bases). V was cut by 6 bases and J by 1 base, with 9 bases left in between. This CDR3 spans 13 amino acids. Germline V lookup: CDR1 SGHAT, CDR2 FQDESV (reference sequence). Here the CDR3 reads CASSKTENTEAFF. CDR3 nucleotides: TGTGCCAGCAGTAAGACAGAGAACACTGAAGCTTTCTTT.

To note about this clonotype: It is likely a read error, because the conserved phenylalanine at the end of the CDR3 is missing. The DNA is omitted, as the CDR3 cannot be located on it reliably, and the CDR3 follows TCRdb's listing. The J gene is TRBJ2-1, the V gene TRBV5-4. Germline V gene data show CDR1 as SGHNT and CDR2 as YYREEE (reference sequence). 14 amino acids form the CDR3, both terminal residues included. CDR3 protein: CASSLGFSGNEHFI.

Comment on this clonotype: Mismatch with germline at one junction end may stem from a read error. CDR3 nucleotides: TGCATCAGCAGCCAAGATCTCTACAGGGGGAACACTGAGGCTTTCTTT. Translation gives CISSQDLYRGNTEAFF. The rearrangement uses TRBV4-1 and TRBJ1-1; 8 nucleotides line up with TRBD1. The CDR3 runs to 16 residues. Germline CDR1 and CDR2: MGHRA and YSYEKL.

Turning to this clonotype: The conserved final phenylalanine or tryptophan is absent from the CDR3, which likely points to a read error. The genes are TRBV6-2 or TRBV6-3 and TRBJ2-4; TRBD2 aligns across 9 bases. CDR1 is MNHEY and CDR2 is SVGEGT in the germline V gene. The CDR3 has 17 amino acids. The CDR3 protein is CASSYGASGISKNTQYY. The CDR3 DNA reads TGTGCCAGCAGTTACGGGGCTAGCGGGATCAGCAAAAACACTCAGTACTAC.

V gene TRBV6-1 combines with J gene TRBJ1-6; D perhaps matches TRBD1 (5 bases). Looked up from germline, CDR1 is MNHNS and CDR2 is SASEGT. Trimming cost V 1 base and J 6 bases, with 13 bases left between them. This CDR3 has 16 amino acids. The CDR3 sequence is CASSEGPGRVNSPLHF. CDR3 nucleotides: TGTGCCAGCAGTGAAGGGCCAGGGAGAGTTAATTCACCCCTCCACTTT.

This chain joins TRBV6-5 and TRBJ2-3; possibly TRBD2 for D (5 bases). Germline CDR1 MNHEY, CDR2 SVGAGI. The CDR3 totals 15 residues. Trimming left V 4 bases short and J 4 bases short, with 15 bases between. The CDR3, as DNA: TGTGCCAGCAGTTTAACTTCAACTAGTTCAGATACGCAGTATTTT. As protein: CASSLTSTSSDTQYF.

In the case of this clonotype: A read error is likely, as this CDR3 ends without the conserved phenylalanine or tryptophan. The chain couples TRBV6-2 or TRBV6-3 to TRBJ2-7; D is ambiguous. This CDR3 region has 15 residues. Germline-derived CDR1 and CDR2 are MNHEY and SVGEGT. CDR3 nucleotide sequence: TGTACCAGCAGTTTCTCGTGGGCCAACTCCTACGAGCAGTACTTA. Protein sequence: CTSSFSWANSYEQYL.

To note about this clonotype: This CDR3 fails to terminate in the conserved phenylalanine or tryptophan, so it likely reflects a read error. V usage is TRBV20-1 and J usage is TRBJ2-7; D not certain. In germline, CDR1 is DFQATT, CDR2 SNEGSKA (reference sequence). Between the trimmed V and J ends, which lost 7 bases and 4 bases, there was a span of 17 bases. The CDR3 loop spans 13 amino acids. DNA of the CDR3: TGCAGTGTTAATCCTCGTGCGGATTACGAGCAGTACCTC. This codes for CSVNPRADYEQYL.

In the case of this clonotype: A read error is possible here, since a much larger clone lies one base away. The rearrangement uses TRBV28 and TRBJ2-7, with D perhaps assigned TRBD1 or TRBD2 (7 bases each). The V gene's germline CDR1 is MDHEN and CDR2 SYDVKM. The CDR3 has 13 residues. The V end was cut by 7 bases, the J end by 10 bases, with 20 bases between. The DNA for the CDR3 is TGTGCCAGCACGGGGGGCAGGGGGACCGACCAGTACTTC. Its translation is CASTGGRGTDQYF.

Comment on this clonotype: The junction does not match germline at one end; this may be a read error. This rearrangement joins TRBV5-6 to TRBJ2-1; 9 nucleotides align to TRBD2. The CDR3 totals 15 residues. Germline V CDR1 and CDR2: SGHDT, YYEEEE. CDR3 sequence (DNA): TGTACCAGACGTCCGAGCGGGAGGAGGTACAATGAGCAGTTCTTC. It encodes CTRRPSGRRYNEQFF. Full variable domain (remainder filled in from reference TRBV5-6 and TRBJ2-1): DAGVTQSPTHLIKTRGQQVTLRCSPKSGHDTVSWYQQALGQGPQFIFQYYEEEERQRGNFPDRFSGHQFPNYSSELNVNALLLGDSALYLCTRRPSGRRYNEQFFGPGTRLTVL.

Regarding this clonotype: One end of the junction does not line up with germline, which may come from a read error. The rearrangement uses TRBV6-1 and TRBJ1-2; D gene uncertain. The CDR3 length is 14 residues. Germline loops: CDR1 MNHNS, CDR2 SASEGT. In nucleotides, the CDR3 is TGTGTCAGCGGTGAACGGCCCAGCAGCTATGGCTACACCTTC. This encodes CVSGERPSSYGYTF.

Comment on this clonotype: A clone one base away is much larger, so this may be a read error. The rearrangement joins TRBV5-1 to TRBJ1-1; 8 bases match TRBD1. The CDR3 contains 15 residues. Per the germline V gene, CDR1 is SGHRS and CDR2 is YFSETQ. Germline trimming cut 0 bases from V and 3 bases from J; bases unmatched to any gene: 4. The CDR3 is CASSLVGTGYTEAFF. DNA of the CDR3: TGCGCCAGCAGCTTGGTAGGGACAGGTTACACTGAAGCTTTCTTT.

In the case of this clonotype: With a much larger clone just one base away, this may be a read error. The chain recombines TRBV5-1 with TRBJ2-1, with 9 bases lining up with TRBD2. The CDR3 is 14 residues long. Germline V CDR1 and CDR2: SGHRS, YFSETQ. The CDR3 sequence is CASSYAGGPSERFF. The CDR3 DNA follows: TGCGCCAGCAGCTACGCGGGAGGGCCGAGTGAGCGGTTCTTC.

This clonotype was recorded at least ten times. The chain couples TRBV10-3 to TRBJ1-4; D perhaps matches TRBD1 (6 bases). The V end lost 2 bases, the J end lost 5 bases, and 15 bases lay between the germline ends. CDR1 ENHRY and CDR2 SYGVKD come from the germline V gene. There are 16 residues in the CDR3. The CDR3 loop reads CAISEGGARLNEKLFF. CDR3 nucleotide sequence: TGTGCCATCAGTGAGGGGGGGGCGCGCCTGAATGAAAAACTGTTTTTT.

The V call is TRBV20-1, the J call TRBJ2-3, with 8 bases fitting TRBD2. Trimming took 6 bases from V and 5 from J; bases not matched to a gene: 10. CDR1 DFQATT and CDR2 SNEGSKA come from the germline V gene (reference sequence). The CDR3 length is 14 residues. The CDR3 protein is CSATGTSMIDTQYF. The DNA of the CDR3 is TGCAGTGCAACCGGGACTAGTATGATAGATACGCAGTATTTT.